These 5 T cell receptor beta chains share one sample of origin, sequenced in a study of blood T cell repertoires in COVID-19. Method: immunoSEQ multiplex PCR; TCRdb's copy keeps in-frame clones and lacks some. The data show some 11,000 clones, over 75% seen once. The specimen was peripheral blood. The receptors originated from a man in his 70s with active COVID-19.

This clone was found once. A junction end diverges from the germline sequence, so it may reflect a read error. This chain uses TRBV2 with TRBJ2-4; weak D call: TRBD1 (6 bases). The CDR3 contains 11 residues. Germline V gene sequence: CDR1 SNHLY, CDR2 FYNNEI. CDR3 loop: CASSGQGKTNF. Here the CDR3 DNA reads TGTGCCAGCAGCGGGCAGGGGAAGACGAACTTC.

This clone was counted between two and nine times. The chain recombines TRBV6-5 with TRBJ1-4, with a weak D call TRBD1 (6 bases). Germline assignment: CDR1 MNHEY and CDR2 SVGAGI. V was clipped by 6 bases and J by 4 bases, with 12 bases between them. The CDR3 extends over 14 amino acids. As DNA, the CDR3 is TGTGCCAGCAGAACAGGGATCTATAATGAAAAACTGTTTTTT. It translates to CASRTGIYNEKLFF.

V and J are TRBV19 and TRBJ2-2; the match to TRBD2 covers 10 bases. V lost 5 bases and J lost 1; bases outside the gene matches: 10. This CDR3 is built from 18 residues. The V gene's germline CDR1 is LNHDA and CDR2 SQIVND (reference sequence). The DNA for the CDR3 is TGTGCCAGTAGTCGGAACAGCGGGGGGGCAGGGAACACCGGGGAGCTGTTTTTT. This gives the protein CASSRNSGGAGNTGELFF. Using reference TRBV19 and TRBJ2-2 for the parts outside the CDR3, the full variable domain is DGGITQSPKYLFRKEGQNVTLSCEQNLNHDAMYWYRQDPGQGLRLIYYSQIVNDFQKGDIAEGYSVSREKKESFPLTVTSAQKNPTAFYLCASSRNSGGAGNTGELFFGEGSRLTVL.

The chain joins TRBV11-2 to TRBJ1-1, with TRBD1 identical over 10 bases. Germline V gene sequence: CDR1 SGHAT, CDR2 FQNNGV. CDR3 length equals 17 residues. V lost 4 bases to trimming and J lost 6 bases; unmatched junction nucleotides: 14. The CDR3 sequence: CASSYPPGYGQGAEAFF. As DNA, the CDR3 is TGTGCCAGCAGCTACCCCCCCGGGTATGGACAGGGGGCTGAAGCTTTCTTT. Using reference TRBV11-2 and TRBJ1-1 for the parts outside the CDR3, the full variable domain is EAGVAQSPRYKIIEKRQSVAFWCNPISGHATLYWYQQILGQGPKLLIQFQNNGVVDDSQLPKDRFSAERLKGVDSTLKIQPAKLEDSAVYLCASSYPPGYGQGAEAFFGQGTRLTVV.

This chain uses TRBV11-2 with TRBJ1-6, with D perhaps TRBD1 (6 bases). The germline V and J ends were trimmed by 4 bases and 6 bases, with 13 bases remaining between them. The germline V gene encodes CDR1 SGHAT and CDR2 FQNNGV. This CDR3 has 15 residues. The CDR3 reads CASSSTGFINSPLHF. Written as DNA, the CDR3 is TGTGCCAGCAGCTCCACAGGGTTTATTAATTCACCCCTCCACTTT. The whole variable domain, filled in from reference TRBV11-2 and TRBJ1-6, reads EAGVAQSPRYKIIEKRQSVAFWCNPISGHATLYWYQQILGQGPKLLIQFQNNGVVDDSQLPKDRFSAERLKGVDSTLKIQPAKLEDSAVYLCASSSTGFINSPLHFGNGTRLTVT.